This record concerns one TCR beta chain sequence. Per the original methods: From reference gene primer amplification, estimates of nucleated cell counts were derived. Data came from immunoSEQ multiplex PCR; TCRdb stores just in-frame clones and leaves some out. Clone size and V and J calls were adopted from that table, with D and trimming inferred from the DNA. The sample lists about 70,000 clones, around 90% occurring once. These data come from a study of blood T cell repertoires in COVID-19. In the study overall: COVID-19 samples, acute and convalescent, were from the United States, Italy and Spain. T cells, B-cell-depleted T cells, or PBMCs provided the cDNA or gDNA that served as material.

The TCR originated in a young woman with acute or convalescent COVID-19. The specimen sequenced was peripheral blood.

CDR3 sequence reads: CASSLRGTYNEQFF. The CDR3 nucleotides read TGTGCCAGCAGTTTACGGGGTACCTACAATGAGCAGTTCTTC. The V and J genes are TRBV27 and TRBJ2-1; possibly TRBD2 for D (5 bases). Germline V gene data show CDR1 as MNHEY and CDR2 as SMNVEV (reference sequence). The V gene lost 2 bases and the J gene lost 2 bases, with 7 bases spanning the gap. The CDR3 sequence is 14 residues long.